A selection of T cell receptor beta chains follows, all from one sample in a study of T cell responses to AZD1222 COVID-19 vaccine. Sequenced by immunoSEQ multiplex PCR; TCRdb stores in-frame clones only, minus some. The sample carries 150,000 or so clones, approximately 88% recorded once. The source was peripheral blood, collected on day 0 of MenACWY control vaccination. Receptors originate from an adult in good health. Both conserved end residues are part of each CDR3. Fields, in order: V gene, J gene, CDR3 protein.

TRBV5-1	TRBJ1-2	CASSPDLYGYTF
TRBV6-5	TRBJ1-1	CASSYSEAVEAFF
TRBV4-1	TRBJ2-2	CASSQGLAGSTGELFF
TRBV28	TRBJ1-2	CASSLYAFGTGGRYGYTF
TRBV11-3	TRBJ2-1	CASSPRGTSGLYNEQFF
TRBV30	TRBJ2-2	CAWSLQGANTGELFF
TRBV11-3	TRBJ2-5	CASSLAQRTLRETQYF
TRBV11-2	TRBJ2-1	CASILTGTEQFF
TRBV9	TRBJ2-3	CASSVAGVGADTQYF
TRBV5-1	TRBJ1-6	CASSLTPGTGRISPLHF
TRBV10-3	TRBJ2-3	CAISERGGKTDTQYF
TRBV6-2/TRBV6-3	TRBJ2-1	CASSYRDRPYNEQFF
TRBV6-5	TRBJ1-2	CASSSPGESNYGYTF
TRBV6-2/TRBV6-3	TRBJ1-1	CASSPTLTEAFF
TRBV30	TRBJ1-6	CAWSDRSNSPLHF
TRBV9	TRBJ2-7	CASSVGAGAYEQYF
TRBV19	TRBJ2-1	CASSTTGRSYNEQFF
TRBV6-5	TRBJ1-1	CASSRSGVWNTEAFF
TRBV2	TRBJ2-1	CASSVGLAGYNEQFF
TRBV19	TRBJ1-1	CASSIDRVNTEAFF
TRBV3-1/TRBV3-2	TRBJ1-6	CASSQGTGGPPLHF
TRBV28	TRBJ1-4	CASSLTGILTNEKLFF
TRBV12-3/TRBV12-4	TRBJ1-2	CASSLPNYGYTF
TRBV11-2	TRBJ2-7	CASSLVLAGVGEQYF
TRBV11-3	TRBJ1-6	CASSEGGSNSPLHF
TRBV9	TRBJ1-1	CASSLGGSNTEAFF
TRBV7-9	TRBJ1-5	CASSLDTLDQPQHF
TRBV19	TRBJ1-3	CASSIGQGALSGNTIYF
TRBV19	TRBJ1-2	CASSSRDRLVHGYTF
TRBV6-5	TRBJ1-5	CASSWDPRDQPQHF
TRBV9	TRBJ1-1	CASSPQRGEAEAFF
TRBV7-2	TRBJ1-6	CASTGGVSYSPLHF
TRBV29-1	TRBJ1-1	CSVEHSRATEAFF
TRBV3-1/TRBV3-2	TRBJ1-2	CASSRSGGFDYGYTF
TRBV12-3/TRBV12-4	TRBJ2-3	CASRGTSTDTQYF
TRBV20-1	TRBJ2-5	CSAQLGETQYF
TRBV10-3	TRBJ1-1	CAISEFLVNTEAFF
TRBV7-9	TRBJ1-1	CASSLVRGEAEAFF
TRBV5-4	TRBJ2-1	CASSLADSNEQFF
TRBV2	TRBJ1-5	CASRAGHRNQPQHF
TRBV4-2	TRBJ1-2	CASSQGTGGAKYGYTF
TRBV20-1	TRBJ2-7	CSASRTDGEQYF
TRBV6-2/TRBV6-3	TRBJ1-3	CASSYSRQGSGNTIYF
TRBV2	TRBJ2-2	CASSWARLGELFF
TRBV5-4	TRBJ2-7	CASSFFVVPTYEQYF
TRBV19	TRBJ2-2	CASSIDVGTGELFF
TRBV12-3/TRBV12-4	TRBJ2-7	CASAADYEQYF
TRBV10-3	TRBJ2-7	CAISDSSYEQYF